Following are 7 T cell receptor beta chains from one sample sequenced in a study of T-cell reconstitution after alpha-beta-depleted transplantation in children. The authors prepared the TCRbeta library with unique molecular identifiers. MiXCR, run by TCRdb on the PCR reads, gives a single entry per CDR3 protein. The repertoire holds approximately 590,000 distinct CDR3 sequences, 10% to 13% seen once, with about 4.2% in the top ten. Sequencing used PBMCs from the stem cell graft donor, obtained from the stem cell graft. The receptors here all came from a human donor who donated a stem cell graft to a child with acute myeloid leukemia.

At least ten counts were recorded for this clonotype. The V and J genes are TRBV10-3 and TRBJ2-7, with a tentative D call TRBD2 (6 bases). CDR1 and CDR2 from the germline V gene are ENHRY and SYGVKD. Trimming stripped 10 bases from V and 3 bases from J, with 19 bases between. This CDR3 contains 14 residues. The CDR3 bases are TGTGCCAGCAGGGTTAGCGGCAGCCTCTACGAGCAGTACTTC. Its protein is CASRVSGSLYEQYF.

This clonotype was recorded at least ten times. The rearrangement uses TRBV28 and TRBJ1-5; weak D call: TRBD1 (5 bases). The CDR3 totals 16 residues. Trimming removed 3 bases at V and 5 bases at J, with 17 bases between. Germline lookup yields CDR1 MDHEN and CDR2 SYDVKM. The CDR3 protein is CASSFLVRTGDQPQHF. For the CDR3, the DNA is TGTGCCAGCAGTTTTTTGGTGAGAACGGGGGATCAGCCCCAGCATTTT.

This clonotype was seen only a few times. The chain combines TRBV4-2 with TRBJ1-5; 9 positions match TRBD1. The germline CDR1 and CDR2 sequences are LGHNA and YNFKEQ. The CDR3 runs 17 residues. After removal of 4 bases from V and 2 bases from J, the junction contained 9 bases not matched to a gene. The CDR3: CASSPGTGLPGNQPQHF. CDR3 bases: TGTGCCAGCAGCCCCGGGACAGGGCTGCCGGGCAATCAGCCCCAGCATTTT.

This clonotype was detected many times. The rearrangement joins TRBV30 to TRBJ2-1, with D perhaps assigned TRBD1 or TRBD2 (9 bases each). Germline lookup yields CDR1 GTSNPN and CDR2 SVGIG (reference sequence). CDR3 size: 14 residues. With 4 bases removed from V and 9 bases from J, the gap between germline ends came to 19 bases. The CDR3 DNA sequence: TGTGCCTGGATGCGGCTAGCGGGACAGGGTGAGCAGTTCTTC. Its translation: CAWMRLAGQGEQFF.

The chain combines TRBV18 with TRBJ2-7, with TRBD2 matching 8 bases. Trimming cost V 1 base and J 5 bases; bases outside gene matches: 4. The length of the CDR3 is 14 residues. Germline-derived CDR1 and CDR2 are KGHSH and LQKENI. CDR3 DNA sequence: TGTGCCAGCTCACCACGACGGGAGGGCGACGAGCAGTACTTC. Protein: CASSPRREGDEQYF.

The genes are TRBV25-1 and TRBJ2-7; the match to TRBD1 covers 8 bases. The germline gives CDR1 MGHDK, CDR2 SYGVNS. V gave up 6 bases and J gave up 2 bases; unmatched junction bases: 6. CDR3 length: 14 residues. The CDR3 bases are TGTGCCAGCAGCTGGACAGGGCCGGCCTACGAGCAGTACTTC. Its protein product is CASSWTGPAYEQYF.

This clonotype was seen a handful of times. CDR3 sequence: CASSSTGSGHTEAFF. For the CDR3, the DNA is TGTGCCAGCAGTTCGACAGGGAGTGGACACACTGAAGCTTTCTTT. The chain combines TRBV12-3 or TRBV12-4 with TRBJ1-1, with TRBD1 identical over 7 bases. The CDR3 has 15 residues. Losses at the gene ends were 4 bases for V and 3 bases for J; bases not matched to a gene: 8.